This paragraph reports one T cell receptor (beta chain). The antigen is unknown. Assay: immunoSEQ multiplex PCR; the TCRdb copy retains only in-frame clones and omits some. The sample includes hundreds of clones, roughly nine tenths of them seen just once. This CDR3 has 15 amino acids. The germline gives CDR1 MNHEY, CDR2 SVGAGI. The V and J ends lost 7 bases and 3 bases respectively, with 19 bases between them. This record belongs to a study of brain metastases from non-small cell lung cancer. Study-wide points: T-cell infiltration was lower in brain metastases than primaries (P < 0.001). Brain metastases shared most TCR repertoire with primaries, with sparse T cells. Expanded T-cell clones appeared in 55% to 75% of brain metastases over primaries.

This receptor was identified in a donor older than 35 with non-small cell lung cancer. The J gene is TRBJ2-7, the V gene TRBV6-5; either TRBD1 or TRBD2 may supply D (7 bases each). Sequenced material: primary lung tumor tissue. The CDR3, as DNA: TGTGCCAGCACCAGGGGGGGAGGGGCCAGCTACGAGCAGTACTTC. Protein product: CASTRGGGASYEQYF.